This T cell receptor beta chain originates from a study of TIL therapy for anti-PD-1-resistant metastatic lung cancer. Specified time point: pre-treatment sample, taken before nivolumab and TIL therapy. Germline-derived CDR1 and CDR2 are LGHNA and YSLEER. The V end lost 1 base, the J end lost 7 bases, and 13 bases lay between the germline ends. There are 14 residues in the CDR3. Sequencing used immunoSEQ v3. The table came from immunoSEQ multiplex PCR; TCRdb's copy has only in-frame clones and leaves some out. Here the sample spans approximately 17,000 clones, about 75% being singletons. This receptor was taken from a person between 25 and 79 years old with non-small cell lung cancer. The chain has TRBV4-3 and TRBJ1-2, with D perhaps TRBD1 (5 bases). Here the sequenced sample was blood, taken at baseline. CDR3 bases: TGCGCCAGCAGCCAAGTGTGGGGGGTAGGTGGCTACACCTTC. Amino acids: CASSQVWGVGGYTF.